This T cell receptor (beta chain) appears in the sequencing data of a study of T cell responses to AZD1222 COVID-19 vaccine. Study-level points and caveats: The donors showed a predominance of white British ancestry and of females, with possible underestimation of clonal diversity.

The CDR3 covers 11 residues. The germline gives CDR1 MNHEY, CDR2 SMNVEV (reference sequence). Comments on this clone: Its cognate antigen is unknown. One junction end disagrees with the germline gene, perhaps due to a read error. Other nucleotide sequences from this sample produce the same CDR3.

TCRdb's table, derived via immunoSEQ multiplex PCR, lists solely in-frame clones and lacks some. The sample yields some 150,000 clones, under 95% seen once. The chain has TRBV27 and TRBJ2-1, with D hard to call. Material: peripheral blood, obtained 28 days after the second AZD1222 dose. This receptor was taken from an adult who received the AZD1222 COVID-19 vaccine. CDR3 amino acids: CASSLNNEQFF. The CDR3 region has the DNA TGTGCCAGCAGTTTGAACAATGAGCAATTCTTC.